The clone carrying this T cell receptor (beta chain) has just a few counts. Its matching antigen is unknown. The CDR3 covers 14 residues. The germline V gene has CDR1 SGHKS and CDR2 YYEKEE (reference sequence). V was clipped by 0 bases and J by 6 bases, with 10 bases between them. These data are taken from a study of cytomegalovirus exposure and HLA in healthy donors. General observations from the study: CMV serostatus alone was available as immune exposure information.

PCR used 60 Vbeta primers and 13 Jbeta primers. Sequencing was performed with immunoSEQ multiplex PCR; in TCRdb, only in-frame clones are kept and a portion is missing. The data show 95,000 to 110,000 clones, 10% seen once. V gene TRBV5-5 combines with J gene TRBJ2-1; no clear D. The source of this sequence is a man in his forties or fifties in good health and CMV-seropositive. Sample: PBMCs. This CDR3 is CASSLDGSGNEQFF. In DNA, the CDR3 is TGTGCCAGCAGCTTGGATGGGTCAGGCAATGAGCAGTTCTTC.